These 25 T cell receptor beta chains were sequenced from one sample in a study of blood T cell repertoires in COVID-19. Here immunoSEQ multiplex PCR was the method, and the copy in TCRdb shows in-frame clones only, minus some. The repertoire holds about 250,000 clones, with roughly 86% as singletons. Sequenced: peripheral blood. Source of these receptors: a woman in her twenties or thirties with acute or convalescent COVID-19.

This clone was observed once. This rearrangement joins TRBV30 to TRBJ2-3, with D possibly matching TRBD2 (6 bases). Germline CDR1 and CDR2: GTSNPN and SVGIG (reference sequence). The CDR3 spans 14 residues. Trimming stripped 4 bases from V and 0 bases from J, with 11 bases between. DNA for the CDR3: TGTGCCTGGACTAGCGTAACTAGCACAGATACGCAGTATTTT. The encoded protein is CAWTSVTSTDTQYF.

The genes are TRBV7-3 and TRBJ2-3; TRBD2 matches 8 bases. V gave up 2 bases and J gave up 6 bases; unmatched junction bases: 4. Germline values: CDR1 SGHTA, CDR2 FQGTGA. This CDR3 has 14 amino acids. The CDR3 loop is CASSLYSGKDTQYF. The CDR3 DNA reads TGTGCCAGCAGCTTATATAGCGGGAAGGATACGCAGTATTTT.

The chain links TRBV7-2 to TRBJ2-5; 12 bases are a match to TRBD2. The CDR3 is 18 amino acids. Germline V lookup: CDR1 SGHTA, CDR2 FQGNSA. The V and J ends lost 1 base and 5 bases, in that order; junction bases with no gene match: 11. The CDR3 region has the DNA TGTGCCAGCAGCTTAGGGCGGCCTAGCGGGAGGGCCAGGGAGACCCAGTACTTC. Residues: CASSLGRPSGRARETQYF.

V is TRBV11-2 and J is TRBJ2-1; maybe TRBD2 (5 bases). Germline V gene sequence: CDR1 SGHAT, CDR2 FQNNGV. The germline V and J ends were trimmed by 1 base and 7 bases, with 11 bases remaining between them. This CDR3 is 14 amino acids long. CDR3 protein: CASSLAGRLNEQFF. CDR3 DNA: TGTGCCAGCAGCTTAGCGGGAAGGTTAAATGAGCAGTTCTTC.

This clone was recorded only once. CDR3 sequence: CASRMTGENYEQYF. CDR3 bases: TGCGCCAGCAGGATGACAGGGGAAAACTACGAGCAGTACTTC. The chain recombines TRBV5-1 with TRBJ2-7, with 8 bases identical to TRBD1. The CDR3 loop spans 14 amino acids. Trimming cost V 5 bases and J 3 bases; bases outside gene matches: 7. Germline V gene data show CDR1 as SGHRS and CDR2 as YFSETQ.

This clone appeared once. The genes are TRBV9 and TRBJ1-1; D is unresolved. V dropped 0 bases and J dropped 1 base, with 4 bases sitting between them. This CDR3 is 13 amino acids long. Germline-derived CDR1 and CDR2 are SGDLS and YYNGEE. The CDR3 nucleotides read TGTGCCAGCAGCGTAGCCCGGAACACTGAAGCTTTCTTT. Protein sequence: CASSVARNTEAFF.

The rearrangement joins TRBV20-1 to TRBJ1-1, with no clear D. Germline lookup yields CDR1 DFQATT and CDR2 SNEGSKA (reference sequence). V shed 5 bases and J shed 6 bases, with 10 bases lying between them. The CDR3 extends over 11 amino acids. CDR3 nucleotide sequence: TGCAGTGCTCCAGAAGAGGCTGAAGCTTTCTTT. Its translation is CSAPEEAEAFF.

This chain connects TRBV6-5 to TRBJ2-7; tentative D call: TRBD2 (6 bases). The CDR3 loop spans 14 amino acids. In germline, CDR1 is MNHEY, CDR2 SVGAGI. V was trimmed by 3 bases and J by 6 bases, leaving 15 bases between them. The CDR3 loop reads CASSYGLAMGEQYF. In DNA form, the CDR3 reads TGTGCCAGCAGTTATGGGCTAGCGATGGGCGAGCAGTACTTC.

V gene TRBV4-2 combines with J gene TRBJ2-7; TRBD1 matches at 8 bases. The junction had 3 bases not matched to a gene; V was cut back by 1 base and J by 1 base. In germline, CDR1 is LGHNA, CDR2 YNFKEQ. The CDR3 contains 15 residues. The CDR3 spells CASSQGGTGSYEQYF. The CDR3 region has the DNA TGTGCCAGCAGCCAAGGTGGGACAGGTTCCTACGAGCAGTACTTC.

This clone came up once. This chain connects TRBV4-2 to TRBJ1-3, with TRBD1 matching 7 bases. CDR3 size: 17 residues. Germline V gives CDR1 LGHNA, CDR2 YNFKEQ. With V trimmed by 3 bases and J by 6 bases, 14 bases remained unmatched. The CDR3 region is CASSQGRTGAPENTIYF. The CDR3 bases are TGTGCCAGCAGCCAGGGACGGACAGGAGCCCCGGAAAACACCATATATTTT.

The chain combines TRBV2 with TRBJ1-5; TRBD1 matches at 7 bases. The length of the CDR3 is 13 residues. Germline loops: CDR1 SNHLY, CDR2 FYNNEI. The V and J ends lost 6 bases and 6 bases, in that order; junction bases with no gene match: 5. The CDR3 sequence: CASSGQVFQPQHF. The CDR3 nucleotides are TGTGCCAGCAGCGGACAGGTTTTTCAGCCCCAGCATTTT. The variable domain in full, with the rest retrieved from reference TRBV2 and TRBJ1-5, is EPEVTQTPSHQVTQMGQEVILRCVPISNHLYFYWYRQILGQKVEFLVSFYNNEISEKSEIFDDQFSVERPDGSNFTLKIRSTKLEDSAMYFCASSGQVFQPQHFGDGTRLSIL.

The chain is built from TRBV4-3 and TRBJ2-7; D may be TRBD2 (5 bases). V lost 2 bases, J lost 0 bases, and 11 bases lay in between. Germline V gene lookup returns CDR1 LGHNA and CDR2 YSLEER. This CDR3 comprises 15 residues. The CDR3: CASSQFLGSSYEQYF. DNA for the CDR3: TGCGCCAGCAGCCAATTCCTAGGGAGCTCCTACGAGCAGTACTTC.

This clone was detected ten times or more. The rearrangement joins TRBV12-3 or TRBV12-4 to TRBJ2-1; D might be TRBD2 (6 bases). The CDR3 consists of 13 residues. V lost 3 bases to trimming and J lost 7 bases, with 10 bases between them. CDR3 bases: TGTGCCAGCAGTTTGGCGGGACGGAATGAGCAGTTCTTC. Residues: CASSLAGRNEQFF.

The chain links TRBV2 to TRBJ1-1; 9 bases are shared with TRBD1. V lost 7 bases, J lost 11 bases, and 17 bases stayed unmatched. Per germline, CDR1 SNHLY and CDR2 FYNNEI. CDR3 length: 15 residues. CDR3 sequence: CASNLKIQGARGAFF. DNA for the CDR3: TGTGCCAGCAACCTTAAAATACAGGGGGCCCGGGGTGCTTTCTTT.

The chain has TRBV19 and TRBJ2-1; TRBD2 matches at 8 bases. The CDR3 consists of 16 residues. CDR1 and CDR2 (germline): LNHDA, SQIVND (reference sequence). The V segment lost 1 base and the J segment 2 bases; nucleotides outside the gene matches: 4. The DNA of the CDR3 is TGTGCCAGTAGTATAGTCAATAGCGGGACCTACAATGAGCAGTTCTTC. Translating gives CASSIVNSGTYNEQFF.

CDR3 in DNA: TGTGCCAGCAGCAAACGGGGGGAGGTTGGTGAAAAACTGTTTTTT. Translating it yields CASSKRGEVGEKLFF. The chain links TRBV5-8 to TRBJ1-4; D is possibly TRBD1 (5 bases). The germline CDR1 and CDR2 sequences are SGHTS and YDEGEE. Trimming cost V 4 bases and J 7 bases, with 17 bases left between them. The CDR3 is made up of 15 amino acids.

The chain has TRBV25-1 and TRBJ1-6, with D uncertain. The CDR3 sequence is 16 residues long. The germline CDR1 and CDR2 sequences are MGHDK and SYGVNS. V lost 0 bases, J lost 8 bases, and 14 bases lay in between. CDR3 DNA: TGTGCCAGCAGTGAATATACCCCGGGGAGGGATTCACCCCTCCACTTT. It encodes CASSEYTPGRDSPLHF.

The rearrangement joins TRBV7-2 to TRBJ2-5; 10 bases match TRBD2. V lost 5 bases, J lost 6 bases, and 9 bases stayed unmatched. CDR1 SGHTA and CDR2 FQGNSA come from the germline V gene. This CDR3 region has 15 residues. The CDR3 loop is CASSRWTSGGKTQYF. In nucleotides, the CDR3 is TGTGCCAGCAGCCGCTGGACTAGCGGTGGGAAGACCCAGTACTTC.

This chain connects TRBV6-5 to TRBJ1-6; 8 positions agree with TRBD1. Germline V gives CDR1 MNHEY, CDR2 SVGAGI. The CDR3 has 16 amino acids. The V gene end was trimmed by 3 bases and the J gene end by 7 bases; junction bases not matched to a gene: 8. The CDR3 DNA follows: TGTGCCAGCAGTTATTTGCCAGGGGGCTCAAATTCACCCCTCCACTTT. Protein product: CASSYLPGGSNSPLHF.

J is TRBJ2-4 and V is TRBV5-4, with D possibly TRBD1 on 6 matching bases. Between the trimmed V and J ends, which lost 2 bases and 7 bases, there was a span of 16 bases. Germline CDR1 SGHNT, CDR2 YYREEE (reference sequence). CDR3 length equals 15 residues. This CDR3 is CASSLSTGSLNIQYF. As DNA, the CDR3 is TGTGCCAGCAGCTTAAGTACAGGGAGTTTGAACATTCAGTACTTC.

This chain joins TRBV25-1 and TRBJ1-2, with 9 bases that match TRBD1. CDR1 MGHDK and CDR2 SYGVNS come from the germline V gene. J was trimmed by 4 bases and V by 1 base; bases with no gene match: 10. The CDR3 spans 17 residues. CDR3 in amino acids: CASSESDSGQGRYGYTF. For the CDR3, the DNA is TGTGCCAGCAGTGAATCCGATTCGGGACAGGGACGCTATGGCTACACCTTC.

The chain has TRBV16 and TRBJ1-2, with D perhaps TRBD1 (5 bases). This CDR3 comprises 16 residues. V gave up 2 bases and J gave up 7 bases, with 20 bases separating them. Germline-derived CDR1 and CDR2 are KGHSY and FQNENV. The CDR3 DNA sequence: TGTGCCAGCAGCCAAACAGGTGGGAAGCAACGGAGTGGCTACACCTTC. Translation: CASSQTGGKQRSGYTF.

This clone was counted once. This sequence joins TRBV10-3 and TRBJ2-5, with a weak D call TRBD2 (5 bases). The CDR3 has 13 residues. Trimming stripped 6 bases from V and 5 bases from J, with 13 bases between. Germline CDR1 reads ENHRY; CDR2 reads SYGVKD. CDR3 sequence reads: CAIRPLATETQYF. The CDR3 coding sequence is TGTGCCATCAGGCCCCTAGCTACGGAGACCCAGTACTTC.

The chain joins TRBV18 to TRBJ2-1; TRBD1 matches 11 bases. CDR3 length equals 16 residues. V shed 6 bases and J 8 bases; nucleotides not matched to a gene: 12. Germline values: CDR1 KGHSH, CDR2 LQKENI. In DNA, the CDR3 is TGTGCCAGCTCCCCGATGGGACAGGGGGGTGGCGATGAGCAGTTCTTC. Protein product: CASSPMGQGGGDEQFF.

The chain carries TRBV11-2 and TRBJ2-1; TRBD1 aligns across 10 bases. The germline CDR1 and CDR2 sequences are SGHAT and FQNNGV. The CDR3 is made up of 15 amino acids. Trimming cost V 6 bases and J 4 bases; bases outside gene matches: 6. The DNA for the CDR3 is TGTGCCAGCAGACTCCGGGACAGGGGTTACAATGAGCAGTTCTTC. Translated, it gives CASRLRDRGYNEQFF.